These T cell receptor beta chains were read from a single sample in a study of a mutant IDH1 vaccine in newly diagnosed glioma. Assay used: immunoSEQ multiplex PCR; TCRdb lists only in-frame clones, some missing. The profile shows 40,000 to 55,000 clones, about three quarters of them singletons. The antigens for these receptors are not known. Sequences were derived from PBMCs, sampled from a glioma patient whose treatment included an IDH1 peptide vaccine. The receptors stem from a man aged 45 to 65 with glioma. The CDR3 runs from the conserved cysteine through the conserved F or W. D genes are given only for firm matches. The size entry is marked missing in some rows and otherwise reads once, few, many or a size class.

J | V | D | size | DNA | CDR3
TRBJ2-7 | TRBV15 | - | once | TGTGCCACCAGCAGAGCGGACGGGACCGAGTACGAGCAGTACTTC | CATSRADGTEYEQYF
TRBJ1-2 | TRBV29-1 | TRBD1 | once | TGCAGCGTTTCCGGACAGGGGAAGGATGGCTACACCTTC | CSVSGQGKDGYTF
TRBJ2-2 | TRBV5-1 | - | - | TGCGCCAGCAGCTTCAATACGAACACCGGGGAGCTGTTTTTT | CASSFNTNTGELFF
TRBJ2-7 | TRBV30 | - | - | TGTGCCTGGAGTTTGGGAGTGTGGGAGCAGTACTTC | CAWSLGVWEQYF
TRBJ2-2 | TRBV2 | TRBD1 | once | TGTGCCAGCAGGGACAGGGTGAATGCCGGGGAGCTGTTTTTT | CASRDRVNAGELFF
TRBJ1-2 | TRBV19 | TRBD1 | - | TGTGCCAGTAGGTATAGGGACAGCCGATATGGCTACACCTTC | CASRYRDSRYGYTF
TRBJ1-4 | TRBV18 | TRBD1 | - | TGTGCCAGCTCACTCGCCTCCGGGACAGGCGAAAAACTGTTTTTT | CASSLASGTGEKLFF
TRBJ1-5 | TRBV18 | TRBD1 | - | TGTGCCAGCTCTCTTCAGGGGGCAGGGCAGCCCCAGCATTTT | CASSLQGAGQPQHF
TRBJ2-2 | TRBV5-4 | TRBD2 | - | TGTGCCAGCAGCTTAGCGACTAGCGGGGGCTTAGGCACCGGGGAGCTGTTTTTT | CASSLATSGGLGTGELFF
TRBJ1-3 | TRBV30 | TRBD1 | - | TGTGCCTGGTTCAGGGGGCCTTCTGGAAACACCATATATTTT | CAWFRGPSGNTIYF
TRBJ2-5 | TRBV5-8 | - | - | TGTGCCAGCAGCTTGGGCGGACATCAAGAGACCCAGTACTTC | CASSLGGHQETQYF
TRBJ2-7 | TRBV7-2 | TRBD2 | - | TGTGCCAGCAGCGAATCTAGCGGGGATTCCTACGAGCAGTACTTC | CASSESSGDSYEQYF
TRBJ1-4 | TRBV5-4 | TRBD1 | - | TGTGCCAGCAGCTTACAGGGGCCAGCTAATGAAAAACTGTTTTTT | CASSLQGPANEKLFF
TRBJ1-1 | TRBV7-9 | - | - | TGTGCCAGCAGTGGGGCCAGGGGCACTGAAGCTTTCTTT | CASSGARGTEAFF
TRBJ2-3 | TRBV5-4 | - | - | TGTGCCAGCAGCTTGGGCTTCGAAGACCATACGCAGTATTTT | CASSLGFEDHTQYF
TRBJ2-5 | TRBV29-1 | - | - | TGCAGCGTTTCCACTAGCTCTGGGGAGACCCAGTACTTC | CSVSTSSGETQYF